The entry that follows covers one TCR beta chain sequence. Its target is unknown. Trimming took 3 bases from V and 5 from J; bases not matched to a gene: 3. The CDR3 has 13 amino acids. The germline CDR1 and CDR2 sequences are SGHRS and YFSETQ. The data are from a study of radiotherapy plus CTLA-4 blockade in lung cancer. Overall study findings and caveats: Expansion in blood of tumor-derived TCR clones was seen after radiotherapy plus ipilimumab.

Some clones are missing from TCRdb's copy, which holds only in-frame ones; the method was immunoSEQ multiplex PCR. The data hold 81,000 or so clones, with around 78% observed a single time. Sequenced here: peripheral blood, sampled from a patient treated with radiotherapy plus ipilimumab. This chain connects TRBV5-1 to TRBJ2-3, with 7 bases fitting TRBD2. The sequence was obtained from a human donor with non-small cell lung cancer whose response to radiotherapy plus ipilimumab could not be evaluated. Some clones in this sample may be carry-over from other donors' samples. CDR3 loop: CASSSERGDTQYF. The CDR3 DNA follows: TGCGCCAGCAGCTCGGAGCGGGGAGATACGCAGTATTTT.